The TCR beta chain under discussion was sequenced for a study of metastatic and nonmetastatic thyroid tumors. Study background: Repertoires from malignant and benign thyroid patients were compared across blood and tumor or nodule tissue.

This clone was found a few times. Its antigen remains unidentified. Each patient went into thyroid surgery without having received any treatment. Findings and caveats of the study: According to reports, the diversity of TCR beta was significantly higher in malignant thyroid tumors than in benign nodules, and this held in both blood and tumor samples.

In the authors' methods: Differences in CDR3 between clinicopathological groups were drawn on to build a classifier intended to discriminate distant-metastatic papillary thyroid cancer patients. TCRdb re-called clones via MiXCR from the PCR reads. What appears here as the V and J calls and clone size reflects TCRdb's work, not the paper's. Here the sample spans 11,000 or so clones, around 30% being singletons. V was clipped by 12 bases and J by 0 bases, with 22 bases between them. CDR3 length: 17 amino acids. Looked up from germline, CDR1 is KGHDR and CDR2 is SFDVKD. The TCR was taken from a male donor with papillary thyroid cancer or a benign thyroid nodule (not recorded which). Some clones in this sample may be carry-over from other donors' samples. This sequence joins TRBV24-1 and TRBJ2-2; D remains unclear. Material for sequencing was adjacent normal tissue. The CDR3 sequence is CAPKIRWAASNTGELFF. For the CDR3, the DNA is TGTGCCCCCAAGATTCGGTGGGCAGCTTCGAACACCGGGGAGCTGTTTTTT.